This T cell receptor beta chain stems from a study of cytomegalovirus exposure and HLA in healthy donors. Looking at the study overall: Membership in the Caucasian-associated ancestry cluster was found for around four fifths of roughly 360 genotyped donors.

With regard to this clone: Its target is not known.

With 1 base clipped from V and 4 bases from J, the junction kept 9 bases outside the gene matches. The germline gives CDR1 MGHRA, CDR2 YSYEKL. This CDR3 has 17 residues. 60 Vbeta and 13 Jbeta primers were used in PCR. Data came from immunoSEQ multiplex PCR; TCRdb stores just in-frame clones and leaves some out. The sample shows under 200,000 clones, and roughly 2% sits with its ten largest clones. Study conclusions and caveats: Associated with HLA alleles at 0.05 false discovery rate in a later analysis were about 17,000 TCR beta sequences. Presence/absence analyses took donor sequencing depth as roughly uniform.

Sequencing used PBMCs. This clonotype was sampled from a man younger than 40 in good health and CMV-seronegative. The chain combines TRBV4-1 with TRBJ1-5; 8 bases line up with TRBD1. The chain's CDR3 is CASSQVLGQVSNQPQHF. The CDR3 nucleotides read TGCGCCAGCAGCCAAGTCCTGGGACAGGTCTCTAATCAGCCCCAGCATTTT.